This is a list of T cell receptor beta chains from one sample in a study of cytomegalovirus exposure and HLA in healthy donors. Produced via immunoSEQ multiplex PCR; TCRdb's table is partial and in-frame only. The specimen's table records about 120,000 clones. Sequencing input: PBMCs. These TCRs come from a man in his forties in good health and CMV-seropositive. Both conserved end residues are part of each CDR3. The D gene is left open where the match is weak.

len: 14; d_gene: .; j_gene: TRBJ2-7; v_gene: TRBV19; CDR3nt: TGTGCCAGTAGTATTCGGGGATTTGTCTACGAGCAGTACTTC; CDR3aa: CASSIRGFVYEQYF
len: 14; d_gene: TRBD2; j_gene: TRBJ2-2; v_gene: TRBV11-2; CDR3nt: TGTGCCAGCAGCTTAGGACTAGCTGTCGGGGAGCTGTTTTTT; CDR3aa: CASSLGLAVGELFF
len: 15; d_gene: .; j_gene: TRBJ2-7; v_gene: TRBV28; CDR3nt: TGTGCCAGCAGTTTAGGACAGATGAGCTCCTACGAGCAGTACTTC; CDR3aa: CASSLGQMSSYEQYF
len: 15; d_gene: .; j_gene: TRBJ2-5; v_gene: TRBV13; CDR3nt: TGTGCCAGCAGCCAGGGGACGGGCGAGTTAGAGACCCAGTACTTC; CDR3aa: CASSQGTGELETQYF
len: 13; d_gene: .; j_gene: TRBJ1-2; v_gene: TRBV14; CDR3nt: TGTGCCAGCAGCCAAGATTTACGGGGGGGCTACACCTTC; CDR3aa: CASSQDLRGGYTF
len: 15; d_gene: TRBD1; j_gene: TRBJ2-2; v_gene: TRBV29-1; CDR3nt: TGCAGCGTTAGAGACACAGGGGGCGGCACCGGGGAGCTGTTTTTT; CDR3aa: CSVRDTGGGTGELFF
len: 14; d_gene: TRBD1; j_gene: TRBJ2-1; v_gene: TRBV7-6; CDR3nt: TGTGCCAGCAGCCCGGGACAGGGGATAGGTGAGCAGTTCTTC; CDR3aa: CASSPGQGIGEQFF
len: 11; d_gene: TRBD1; j_gene: TRBJ2-1; v_gene: TRBV25-1; CDR3nt: TGTGCCAGCAGCAGGGGGCTTGAGCAGTTCTTC; CDR3aa: CASSRGLEQFF
len: 15; d_gene: TRBD2; j_gene: TRBJ2-3; v_gene: TRBV11-2; CDR3nt: TGTGCCAGCAGCTTTTACAGCGGGAGAACAGATACGCAGTATTTT; CDR3aa: CASSFYSGRTDTQYF
len: 15; d_gene: TRBD2; j_gene: TRBJ2-1; v_gene: TRBV5-4; CDR3nt: TGTGCCAGCAGCTCTGGACTAGCGGAGGCGGGGGAGCAGTTCTTC; CDR3aa: CASSSGLAEAGEQFF
len: 21; d_gene: TRBD2; j_gene: TRBJ2-5; v_gene: TRBV2; CDR3nt: TGTGCCAGCAGTGGGCCTCAAAGGTGGGAGACTAGCGGGAGTTATCAAGAGACCCAGTACTTC; CDR3aa: CASSGPQRWETSGSYQETQYF
len: 13; d_gene: TRBD2; j_gene: TRBJ2-7; v_gene: TRBV2; CDR3nt: TGTGCCAGCAGTAGCGGGGAGACCTACGAGCAGTACTTC; CDR3aa: CASSSGETYEQYF
len: 17; d_gene: TRBD1; j_gene: TRBJ1-4; v_gene: TRBV29-1; CDR3nt: TGCAGCGCAGTTACTGACAGGGGTTCACCCCCAAATGAAAAACTGTTTTTT; CDR3aa: CSAVTDRGSPPNEKLFF
len: 14; d_gene: .; j_gene: TRBJ1-5; v_gene: TRBV30; CDR3nt: TGTGCCTGGAGTGTACTGGCAGCGAATCAGCCCCAGCATTTT; CDR3aa: CAWSVLAANQPQHF
len: 13; d_gene: .; j_gene: TRBJ1-1; v_gene: TRBV19; CDR3nt: TGTGCCAGTAGTCTCTTTCGGAACACTGAAGCTTTCTTT; CDR3aa: CASSLFRNTEAFF
len: 12; d_gene: .; j_gene: TRBJ1-2; v_gene: TRBV15; CDR3nt: TGTGCCACCAGCAGTCGGTCGTATGGCTACACCTTC; CDR3aa: CATSSRSYGYTF
len: 15; d_gene: TRBD2; j_gene: TRBJ2-1; v_gene: TRBV15; CDR3nt: TGTGCCACCAGCAGGGGACTAGCGGGTTACAATGAGCAGTTCTTC; CDR3aa: CATSRGLAGYNEQFF
len: 14; d_gene: TRBD1; j_gene: TRBJ2-1; v_gene: TRBV27; CDR3nt: TGTGCCAGCAGAACTACAGGGGCCCGGAATGAGCAGTTCTTC; CDR3aa: CASRTTGARNEQFF
len: 15; d_gene: TRBD2; j_gene: TRBJ2-1; v_gene: TRBV27; CDR3nt: TGTGCCAGCAGTCAGGGACTAGCGGGGCTCGATGAGCAGTTCTTC; CDR3aa: CASSQGLAGLDEQFF
len: 16; d_gene: TRBD1; j_gene: TRBJ1-1; v_gene: TRBV28; CDR3nt: TGTGCCAGCAGGCTTAGGACAGGGCCGACGAACACTGAAGCTTTCTTT; CDR3aa: CASRLRTGPTNTEAFF
len: 13; d_gene: TRBD1; j_gene: TRBJ1-1; v_gene: TRBV7-8; CDR3nt: TGTGCCAGCAGCTTAGCAGGGACAGCTGAAGCTTTCTTT; CDR3aa: CASSLAGTAEAFF
len: 14; d_gene: .; j_gene: TRBJ2-7; v_gene: TRBV5-1; CDR3nt: TGCGCCAGCAGCTTGGGAGGGGGTGTTTACGAGCAGTACTTC; CDR3aa: CASSLGGGVYEQYF
len: 15; d_gene: TRBD1; j_gene: TRBJ2-3; v_gene: TRBV2; CDR3nt: TGTGCCAGCAGGGACAGGGGACTGAGCACAGATACGCAGTATTTT; CDR3aa: CASRDRGLSTDTQYF
len: 15; d_gene: TRBD1; j_gene: TRBJ2-7; v_gene: TRBV5-1; CDR3nt: TGCGCCAGCAGCGTCGGACAGGCCAGCTCCTACGAGCAGTACTTC; CDR3aa: CASSVGQASSYEQYF
len: 13; d_gene: .; j_gene: TRBJ1-4; v_gene: TRBV5-4; CDR3nt: TGTGCCAGCAGCTTGTTACAGAATGAAAAACTGTTTTTT; CDR3aa: CASSLLQNEKLFF
len: 13; d_gene: .; j_gene: TRBJ1-2; v_gene: TRBV27; CDR3nt: TGTGCCAGCAGTACCTATTCGGGCTATGGCTACACCTTC; CDR3aa: CASSTYSGYGYTF
len: 14; d_gene: TRBD1; j_gene: TRBJ2-2; v_gene: TRBV29-1; CDR3nt: TGCAGCTCAACAGGGGGAGGCGGCACCGGGGAGCTGTTTTTT; CDR3aa: CSSTGGGGTGELFF
len: 16; d_gene: TRBD1; j_gene: TRBJ2-5; v_gene: TRBV7-9; CDR3nt: TGTGCCAGCAGCTTAGCGCTGGGACAGGGGACGCAGACCCAGTACTTC; CDR3aa: CASSLALGQGTQTQYF
len: 18; d_gene: TRBD1; j_gene: TRBJ1-1; v_gene: TRBV5-1; CDR3nt: TGCGCCAGCAGCAAATCCGCCGGGACAGGGGCCCCGGGCACTGAAGCTTTCTTT; CDR3aa: CASSKSAGTGAPGTEAFF
len: 14; d_gene: .; j_gene: TRBJ2-7; v_gene: TRBV28; CDR3nt: TGTGCCAGCAGTTTTTCTGTCAGGGGTTACGAGCAGTACTTC; CDR3aa: CASSFSVRGYEQYF
len: 14; d_gene: .; j_gene: TRBJ1-3; v_gene: TRBV10-3; CDR3nt: TGTGCCATCAGTGAGGAGGGCTCTGGAAACACCATATATTTT; CDR3aa: CAISEEGSGNTIYF